The sequence of this TCR beta chain was determined in a study of cytomegalovirus exposure and HLA in healthy donors. Germline V lookup: CDR1 SGHTA, CDR2 FQGNSA. V lost 3 bases to trimming and J lost 5 bases; unmatched junction nucleotides: 3. This CDR3 is 13 amino acids long. The PCR used 60 Vbeta and 13 Jbeta primers. The method was immunoSEQ multiplex PCR; TCRdb's version includes in-frame clones alone and lacks a portion of them. The sample yields 90,000 to 100,000 clones, approximately 80% seen once. The sequence came from a woman aged 40 to 50 in good health and CMV-seronegative. Sequenced input: PBMCs. The chain recombines TRBV7-2 with TRBJ2-5; 7 nucleotides align to TRBD2. Here the CDR3 reads CASSFAGVETQYF. CDR3 DNA sequence: TGTGCCAGCAGCTTTGCGGGGGTCGAGACCCAGTACTTC.